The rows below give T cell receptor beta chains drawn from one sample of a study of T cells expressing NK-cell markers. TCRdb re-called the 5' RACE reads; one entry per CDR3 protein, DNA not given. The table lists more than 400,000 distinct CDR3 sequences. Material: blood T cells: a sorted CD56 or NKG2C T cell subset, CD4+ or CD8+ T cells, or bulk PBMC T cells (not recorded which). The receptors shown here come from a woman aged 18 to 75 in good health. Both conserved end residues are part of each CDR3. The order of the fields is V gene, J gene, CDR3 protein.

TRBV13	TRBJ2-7	CASSPSGRPSYEQYF
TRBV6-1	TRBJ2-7	CASAPGGNRYEQYF
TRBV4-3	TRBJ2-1	CASKKGPANNEQFF
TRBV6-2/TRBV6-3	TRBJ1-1	CASSSKPTGTNTEAFF
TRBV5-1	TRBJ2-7	CASSVDGTMGYEQYF
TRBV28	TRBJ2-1	CASGGASGHTYNEQFF
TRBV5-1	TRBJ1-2	CASSLETGTGYGYTF
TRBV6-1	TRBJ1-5	CASRGYRENSNQPQHF
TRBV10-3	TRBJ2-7	CAISDPASGEQYF
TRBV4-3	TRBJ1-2	CASSRGTGTLRGYTF